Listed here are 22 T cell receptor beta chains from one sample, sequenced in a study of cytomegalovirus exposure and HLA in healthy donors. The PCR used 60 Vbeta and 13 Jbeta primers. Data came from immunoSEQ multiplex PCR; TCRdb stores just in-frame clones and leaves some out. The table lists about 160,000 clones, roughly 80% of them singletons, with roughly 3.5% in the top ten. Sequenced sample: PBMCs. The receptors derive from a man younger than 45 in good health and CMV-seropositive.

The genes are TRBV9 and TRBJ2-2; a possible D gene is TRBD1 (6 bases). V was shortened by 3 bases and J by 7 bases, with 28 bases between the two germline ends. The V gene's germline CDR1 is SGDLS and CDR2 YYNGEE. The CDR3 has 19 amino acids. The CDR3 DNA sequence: TGTGCCAGCAGCGCGTTGAGTTGGACCGGGACATCTCTCATCGGGGAGCTGTTTTTT. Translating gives CASSALSWTGTSLIGELFF. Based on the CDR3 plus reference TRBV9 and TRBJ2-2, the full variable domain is DSGVTQTPKHLITATGQRVTLRCSPRSGDLSVYWYQQSLDQGLQFLIQYYNGEERAKGNILERFSAQQFPDLHSELNLSSLELGDSALYFCASSALSWTGTSLIGELFFGEGSRLTVL.

This chain's CDR3 is CASSQDPSYGYTF. The CDR3 DNA reads TGTGCCAGCAGCCAAGATCCCAGCTATGGCTACACCTTC. This sequence joins TRBV14 and TRBJ1-2, with D uncertain. The V end lost 0 bases, the J end lost 4 bases, and 6 bases lay between the germline ends. The CDR3 runs to 13 residues. Germline V gives CDR1 SGHDN, CDR2 FVKESK.

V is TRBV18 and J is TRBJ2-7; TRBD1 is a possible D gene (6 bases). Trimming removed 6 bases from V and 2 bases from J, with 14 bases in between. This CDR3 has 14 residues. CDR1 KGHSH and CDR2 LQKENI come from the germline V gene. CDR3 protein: CASSLGQRTYEQYF. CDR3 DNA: TGTGCCAGCTCCCTCGGACAGAGAACCTACGAGCAGTACTTC.

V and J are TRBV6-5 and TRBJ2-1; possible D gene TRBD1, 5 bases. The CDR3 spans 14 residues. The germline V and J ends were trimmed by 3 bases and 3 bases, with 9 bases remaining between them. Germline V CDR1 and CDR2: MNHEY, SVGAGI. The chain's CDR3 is CASSYSRDYNEQFF. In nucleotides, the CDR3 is TGTGCCAGCAGTTATTCCAGGGACTACAATGAGCAGTTCTTC.

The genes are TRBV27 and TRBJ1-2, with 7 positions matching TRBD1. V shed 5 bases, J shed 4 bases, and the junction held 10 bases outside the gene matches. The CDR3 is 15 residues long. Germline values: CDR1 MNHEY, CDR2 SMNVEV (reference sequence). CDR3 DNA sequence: TGTGCCAGCAGTAAGACAGGGTCCATTAGCTATGGCTACACCTTC. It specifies CASSKTGSISYGYTF.

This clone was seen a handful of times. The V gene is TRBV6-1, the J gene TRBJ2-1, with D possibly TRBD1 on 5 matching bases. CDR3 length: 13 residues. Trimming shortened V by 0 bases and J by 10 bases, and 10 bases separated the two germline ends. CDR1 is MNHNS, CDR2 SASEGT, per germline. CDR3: CASSEAGAREQFF. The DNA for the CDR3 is TGTGCCAGCAGTGAAGCAGGGGCGAGAGAGCAGTTCTTC.

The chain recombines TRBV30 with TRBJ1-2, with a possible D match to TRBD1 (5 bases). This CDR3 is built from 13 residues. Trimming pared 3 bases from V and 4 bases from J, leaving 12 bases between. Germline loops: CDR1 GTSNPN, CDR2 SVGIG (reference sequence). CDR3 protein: CAWSDGGPYGYTF. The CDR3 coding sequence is TGTGCCTGGAGCGACGGGGGACCCTATGGCTACACCTTC.

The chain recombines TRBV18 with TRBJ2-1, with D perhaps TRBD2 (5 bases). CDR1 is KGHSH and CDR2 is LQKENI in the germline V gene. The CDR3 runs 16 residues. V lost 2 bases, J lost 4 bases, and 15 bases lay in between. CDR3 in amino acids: CASSPKGQRLYNEQFF. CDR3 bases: TGTGCCAGCTCACCAAAGGGTCAGAGACTATACAATGAGCAGTTCTTC.

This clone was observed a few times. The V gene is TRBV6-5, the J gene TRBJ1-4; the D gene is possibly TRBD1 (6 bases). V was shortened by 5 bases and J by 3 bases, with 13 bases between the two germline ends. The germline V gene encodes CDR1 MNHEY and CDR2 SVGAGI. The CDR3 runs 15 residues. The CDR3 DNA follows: TGTGCCAGCAGTCCACAAAGGGGGTCTAATGAAAAACTGTTTTTT. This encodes CASSPQRGSNEKLFF.

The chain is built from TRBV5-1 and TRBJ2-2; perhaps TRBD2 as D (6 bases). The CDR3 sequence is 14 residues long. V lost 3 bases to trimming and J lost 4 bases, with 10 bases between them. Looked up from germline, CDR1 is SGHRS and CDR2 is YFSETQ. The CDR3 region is CASSSTGSTGELFF. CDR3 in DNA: TGCGCCAGCAGCTCAACCGGGAGCACCGGGGAGCTGTTTTTT. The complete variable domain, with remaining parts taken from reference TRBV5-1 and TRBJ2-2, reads KAGVTQTPRYLIKTRGQQVTLSCSPISGHRSVSWYQQTPGQGLQFLFEYFSETQRNKGNFPGRFSGRQFSNSRSEMNVSTLELGDSALYLCASSSTGSTGELFFGEGSRLTVL.

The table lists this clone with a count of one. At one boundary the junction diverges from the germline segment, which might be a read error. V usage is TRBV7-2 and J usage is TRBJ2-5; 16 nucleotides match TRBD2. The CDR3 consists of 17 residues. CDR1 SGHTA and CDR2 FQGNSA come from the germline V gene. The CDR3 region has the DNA TGTGCCAGCAGCATAGCGGGACTAGCGGGGGGGTTGGAGACCCAGTACTTC. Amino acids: CASSIAGLAGGLETQYF.

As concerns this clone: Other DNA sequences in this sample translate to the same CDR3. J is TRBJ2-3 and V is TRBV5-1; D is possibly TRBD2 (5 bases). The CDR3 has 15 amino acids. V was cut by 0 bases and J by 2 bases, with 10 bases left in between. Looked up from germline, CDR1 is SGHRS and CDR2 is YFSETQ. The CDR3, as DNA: TGCGCCAGCAGCTTGGCCGGGGATTCCACAGATACGCAGTATTTT. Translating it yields CASSLAGDSTDTQYF.

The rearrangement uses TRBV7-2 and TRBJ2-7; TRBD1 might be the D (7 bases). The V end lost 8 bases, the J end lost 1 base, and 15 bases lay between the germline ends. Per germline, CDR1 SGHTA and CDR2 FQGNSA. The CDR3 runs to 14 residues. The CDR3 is CASRRGTESYEQYF. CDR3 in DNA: TGTGCCAGCCGCCGGGGGACAGAATCCTACGAGCAGTACTTC.

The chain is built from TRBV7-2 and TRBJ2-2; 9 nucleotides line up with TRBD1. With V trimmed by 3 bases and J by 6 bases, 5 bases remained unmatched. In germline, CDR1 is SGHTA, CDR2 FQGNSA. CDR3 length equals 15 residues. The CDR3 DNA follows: TGTGCCAGCAGCTTCGGGACAGGGAGGTCCGGGGAGCTGTTTTTT. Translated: CASSFGTGRSGELFF. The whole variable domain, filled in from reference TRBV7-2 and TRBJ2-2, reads GAGVSQSPSNKVTEKGKDVELRCDPISGHTALYWYRQSLGQGLEFLIYFQGNSAPDKSGLPSDRFSAERTGGSVSTLTIQRTQQEDSAVYLCASSFGTGRSGELFFGEGSRLTVL.

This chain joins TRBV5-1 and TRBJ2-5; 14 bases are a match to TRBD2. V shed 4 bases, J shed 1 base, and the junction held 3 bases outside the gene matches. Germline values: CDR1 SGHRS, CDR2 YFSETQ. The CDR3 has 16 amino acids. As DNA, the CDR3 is TGCGCCAGCAGCCAGACTAGCGGGGGGGCCCAAGAGACCCAGTACTTC. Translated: CASSQTSGGAQETQYF.

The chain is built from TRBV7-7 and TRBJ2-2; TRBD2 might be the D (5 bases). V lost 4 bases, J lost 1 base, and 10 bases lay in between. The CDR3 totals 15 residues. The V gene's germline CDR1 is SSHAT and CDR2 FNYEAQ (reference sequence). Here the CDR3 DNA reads TGTGCCAGCAGCTCAACCCGGGAGAACACCGGGGAGCTGTTTTTT. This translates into CASSSTRENTGELFF.

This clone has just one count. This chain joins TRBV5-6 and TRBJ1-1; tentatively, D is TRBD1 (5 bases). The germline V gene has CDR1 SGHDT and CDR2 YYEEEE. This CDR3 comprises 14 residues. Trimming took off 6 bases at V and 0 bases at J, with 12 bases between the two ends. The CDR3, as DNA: TGTGCCAGCACAAACAGGCCGATGAACACTGAAGCTTTCTTT. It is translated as CASTNRPMNTEAFF. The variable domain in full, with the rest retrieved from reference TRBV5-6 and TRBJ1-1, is DAGVTQSPTHLIKTRGQQVTLRCSPKSGHDTVSWYQQALGQGPQFIFQYYEEEERQRGNFPDRFSGHQFPNYSSELNVNALLLGDSALYLCASTNRPMNTEAFFGQGTRLTVV.

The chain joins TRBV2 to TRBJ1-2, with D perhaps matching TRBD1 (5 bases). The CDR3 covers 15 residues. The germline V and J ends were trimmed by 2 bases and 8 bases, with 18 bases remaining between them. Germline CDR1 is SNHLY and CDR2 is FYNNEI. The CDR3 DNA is TGTGCCAGCAGTGAATTTGGGGCGGGAATGCGCGGCTACACCTTC. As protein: CASSEFGAGMRGYTF.

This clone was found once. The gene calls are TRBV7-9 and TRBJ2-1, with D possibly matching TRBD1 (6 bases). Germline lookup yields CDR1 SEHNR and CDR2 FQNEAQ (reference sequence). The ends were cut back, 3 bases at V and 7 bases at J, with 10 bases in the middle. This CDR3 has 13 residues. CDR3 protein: CASSFPGANEQFF. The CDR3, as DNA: TGTGCCAGCAGCTTTCCAGGGGCGAATGAGCAGTTCTTC.

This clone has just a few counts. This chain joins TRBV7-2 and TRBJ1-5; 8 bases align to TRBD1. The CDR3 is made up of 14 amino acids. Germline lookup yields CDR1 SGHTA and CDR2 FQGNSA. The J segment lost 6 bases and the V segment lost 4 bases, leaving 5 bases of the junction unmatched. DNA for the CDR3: TGTGCCAGCAGCTGGACAGGGTTCGGTCAGCCCCAGCATTTT. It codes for CASSWTGFGQPQHF.

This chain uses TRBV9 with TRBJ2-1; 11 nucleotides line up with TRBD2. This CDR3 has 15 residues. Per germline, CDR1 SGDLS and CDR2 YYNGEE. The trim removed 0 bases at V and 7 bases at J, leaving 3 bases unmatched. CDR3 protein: CASSVVLAGANEQFF. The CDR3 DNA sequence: TGTGCCAGCAGCGTAGTACTAGCGGGGGCAAATGAGCAGTTCTTC.

CDR3 sequence (DNA): TGTGCCAGCAGTTTTCAGCGGGGGAACACCGGGGAGCTGTTTTTT. Amino acids: CASSFQRGNTGELFF. The chain recombines TRBV28 with TRBJ2-2; 7 bases are shared with TRBD2. The CDR3 length is 15 residues. V was clipped by 3 bases and J by 1 base; unmatched bases: 2. Germline V CDR1 and CDR2: MDHEN, SYDVKM.